Listed below are T cell receptor beta chains from one sample, sequenced in a study of circulating CD8 cells and anti-PD-1 response in melanoma. TCRdb redid the calling of the reads with MiXCR, one entry per CDR3 protein. The sample contains 550 to 800 distinct CDR3 sequences, roughly 5.5% of which appear only once. The sequencing used CD8+ T cells from PBMCs, collected at baseline or after one month of anti-PD-1 therapy (not recorded which). The receptors stem from a human donor with melanoma. Each CDR3 is given with its conserved first and last residue. The D gene is left open where the match is weak. Rows give clone size only sometimes, using once, few, many, or a class for an expanded clone.

size,D,J,V,CDR3,DNA
few,.,TRBJ1-2,TRBV27,CASSFGPLGDNYGYTF,TGTGCCAGCAGTTTTGGGCCTTTGGGGGATAACTATGGCTACACCTTC
few,TRBD1,TRBJ1-1,TRBV19,CASSINRGNTEAFF,TGTGCCAGTAGTATCAACAGGGGGAACACTGAAGCTTTCTTT
large,.,TRBJ2-2,TRBV25-1,CASRYTGELFF,TGTGCCAGCAGGTACACCGGGGAGCTGTTTTTT
large,.,TRBJ1-4,TRBV19,CASSASLEEKLFF,TGTGCCAGTAGCGCCAGCTTAGAGGAAAAACTGTTTTTT
large,.,TRBJ1-1,TRBV27,CASSLLVGAEAFF,TGTGCCAGCAGTTTATTAGTGGGGGCTGAAGCTTTCTTT
few,TRBD1,TRBJ2-3,TRBV7-9,CASSPGQVITDTQYF,TGTGCCAGCAGCCCGGGACAGGTGATCACAGATACGCAGTATTTT
medium-sized,TRBD2,TRBJ2-7,TRBV27,CASSWTSRSYEQYF,TGTGCCAGCAGTTGGACTAGCCGAAGCTACGAGCAGTACTTC
large,.,TRBJ1-1,TRBV19,CASSIKLTENTEAFF,TGTGCCAGTAGTATAAAATTGACAGAGAACACTGAAGCTTTCTTT
.,.,TRBJ2-1,TRBV19,CASSIISILHNEQFF,TGTGCCAGTAGTATTATAAGTATCCTACACAATGAGCAGTTCTTC
.,.,TRBJ2-7,TRBV7-2,CASSLNYEQYF,TGTGCCAGCAGCCTAAATTACGAGCAGTACTTC
.,TRBD1,TRBJ1-5,TRBV19,CASNRDRGPQPQHF,TGTGCCAGCAACCGGGACAGGGGGCCGCAGCCCCAGCATTTT
large,.,TRBJ1-4,TRBV18,CASSPIINREYDEKLFF,TGTGCCAGCTCACCAATTATAAACCGGGAGTACGATGAAAAACTGTTTTTT
.,TRBD1,TRBJ1-2,TRBV27,CASREQGNLYGYTF,TGTGCCAGCAGGGAACAGGGGAACCTCTATGGCTACACCTTC
medium-sized,.,TRBJ1-4,TRBV28,CASSLTLETPTNEKLFF,TGTGCCAGCAGTTTAACGCTCGAAACACCAACTAATGAAAAACTGTTTTTT
medium-sized,.,TRBJ2-7,TRBV30,CAWSVRNASPYEQYF,TGTGCCTGGAGTGTACGTAACGCTTCCCCCTACGAGCAGTACTTC
large,.,TRBJ2-5,TRBV2,CARNRRRDQETQYF,TGTGCCAGAAACAGGCGGAGGGACCAAGAGACCCAGTACTTC
medium-sized,TRBD2,TRBJ2-7,TRBV28,CASSFVTGGEQYF,TGTGCCAGCAGTTTTGTGACGGGAGGAGAGCAGTACTTC
large,.,TRBJ1-6,TRBV2,CASSERLGSPLHF,TGTGCCAGCAGTGAGAGGCTGGGGTCACCCCTCCACTTT
large,TRBD1,TRBJ2-7,TRBV29-1,CSVEGTGGLDEQYF,TGCAGCGTTGAAGGGACAGGGGGCCTGGACGAGCAGTACTTC
.,.,TRBJ1-1,TRBV7-6,CASSPHSSGNTEAFF,TGTGCCAGCAGCCCCCACAGCTCTGGGAACACTGAAGCTTTCTTT
large,TRBD1,TRBJ1-5,TRBV19,CASSRRQGAINQPQHF,TGTGCCAGTAGTAGGCGACAGGGGGCTATCAATCAGCCCCAGCATTTT
few,.,TRBJ2-3,TRBV28,CASSFAGTESTDTQYF,TGTGCCAGCAGTTTTGCGGGGACGGAAAGCACAGATACGCAGTATTTT
large,.,TRBJ2-3,TRBV27,CASSYPGDVDTQYF,TGTGCCAGCAGTTATCCGGGCGATGTGGATACGCAGTATTTT
large,.,TRBJ1-6,TRBV2,CASGGPRSYNSPLHF,TGTGCCAGCGGGGGCCCCCGGTCCTATAATTCACCCCTCCACTTT
few,.,TRBJ2-1,TRBV20-1,CSGVALSYNEQFF,TGCAGTGGGGTAGCCCTCTCCTACAATGAGCAGTTCTTC
medium-sized,.,TRBJ2-5,TRBV10-3,CAIRPDSQETQYF,TGTGCCATCAGGCCGGACAGCCAAGAGACCCAGTACTTC